This T cell receptor (beta chain) was sequenced in a study of cytomegalovirus exposure and HLA in healthy donors. In the study overall: Within an early data release were 80 million to 90 million unique TCRs drawn from HLA-typed donors. The study's findings and limits: Reportedly, a later analysis found an Asian-associated ancestry cluster had fewer N-insertions than the roughly 700-donor mean.

Comments on this clone: No antigen is known for it.

CDR3 length: 14 amino acids. Trimming took 0 bases from V and 4 from J, leaving 10 bases between them. The germline gives CDR1 LGHNA, CDR2 YSLEER. Use of 60 Vbeta and 13 Jbeta primers characterized the PCR. This table comes from immunoSEQ multiplex PCR, and its TCRdb copy is limited to in-frame clones, with some not included. This sample yields some 84,000 clones, of which 63% are seen a single time; about 15% belongs to the top ten. This receptor was taken from a middle-aged woman in good health and CMV-seropositive. The source material was PBMCs. The rearrangement links TRBV4-3 to TRBJ2-7; no clear D. The CDR3 region has the DNA TGCGCCAGCAGCCAAGATATTAACATTTACGAGCAGTACTTC. Translating it yields CASSQDINIYEQYF.